This is a list of T cell receptor beta chains from one sample in a study of response to subunit inactivated influenza vaccine. Using its own MiXCR run on the RT-PCR reads, TCRdb lists one record per CDR3 protein. In the table there are under 850,000 distinct CDR3 sequences, approximately 17% of which are singletons. This specimen was PBMCs from blood, taken roughly 5 days after vaccination. These receptors came from a man aged 50 to 59 who received an inactivated influenza vaccine. Each CDR3 is given without its conserved first and last residue. Clone size appears in some rows only: once, few, many, or a class for an expanded clone.

clone_size v_call cdr3_aa
many TRBV12-3/TRBV12-4 ASSLNLVQEAF
- TRBV7-2 ASSLAGGWYEQF
- TRBV28 ASTPGGRAYNEQF
- TRBV20-1 SASGLAGKNIQY
many TRBV11-1 ASSFEQGPYNEQF
- TRBV3-1 ASEMTAFGSYNEQF
- TRBV7-3 ASSLMSGMNTGELF
few TRBV7-9 ASSLGFHEQY
few TRBV5-1 ASSSNLETQY
- TRBV2 ASSEGQGGETQY
- TRBV28 ASSWGLTGDEQY
many TRBV5-1 ASSLGQVQINYGYT
few TRBV12-3/TRBV12-4 ASRKTGYYEQY
few TRBV4-3 ASSQDRDGLYEQY
few TRBV5-1 ASSLATGRGVFTEAF
few TRBV10-3 AISDRGQEGTDTQY
many TRBV5-1 ASSLAATDTQY
- TRBV20-1 SARYPSGKQNEQF
many TRBV6-5 ASSSKGNIQY
few TRBV18 ASSPRSDAAQETQY
few TRBV24-1 ATSDFSGGDSYNEQF
- TRBV20-1 SARDPGWYHEQF
few TRBV6-2/TRBV6-3 ASRKGGLPGELF
- TRBV20-1 SASKGRDNEQF
many TRBV29-1 SVEGGVYTEAF
- TRBV7-2 ASSLYLGLADTQY
- TRBV4-3 ASSRLRGGSYNEQF
- TRBV3-1 ASSLGLAGEGDTQY
few TRBV5-1 ASSLVARGANVLT
few TRBV29-1 SVVAGGSPYNEQF
few TRBV29-1 SVRGDGTDTQY
few TRBV4-1 ASSHGLAGGAGNTGELF
- TRBV7-2 ASRRQGLSETQY
- TRBV12-3/TRBV12-4 ASSLGGTSLYGYT
- TRBV20-1 SARAILSTGRDSSEKLF
- TRBV27 ASRATKVSGELF
- TRBV12-3/TRBV12-4 ASSEVVNTIY
- TRBV4-3 ASSQEPTGAVTGELF
few TRBV7-3 ASSLNQGIQETQY
few TRBV5-6 ASSSGRTNQPQH
many TRBV5-1 ASSRTRPSTDTQY
- TRBV12-3/TRBV12-4 ASSFLGRNEQF
- TRBV4-1 ASSQTLPGQVSYEQY
many TRBV12-3/TRBV12-4 ASSDREFEETQY
many TRBV7-2 ASSLGTANSPLH
many TRBV20-1 SARDSGYGYT
- TRBV5-5 ASSLEGRAFAKETQY